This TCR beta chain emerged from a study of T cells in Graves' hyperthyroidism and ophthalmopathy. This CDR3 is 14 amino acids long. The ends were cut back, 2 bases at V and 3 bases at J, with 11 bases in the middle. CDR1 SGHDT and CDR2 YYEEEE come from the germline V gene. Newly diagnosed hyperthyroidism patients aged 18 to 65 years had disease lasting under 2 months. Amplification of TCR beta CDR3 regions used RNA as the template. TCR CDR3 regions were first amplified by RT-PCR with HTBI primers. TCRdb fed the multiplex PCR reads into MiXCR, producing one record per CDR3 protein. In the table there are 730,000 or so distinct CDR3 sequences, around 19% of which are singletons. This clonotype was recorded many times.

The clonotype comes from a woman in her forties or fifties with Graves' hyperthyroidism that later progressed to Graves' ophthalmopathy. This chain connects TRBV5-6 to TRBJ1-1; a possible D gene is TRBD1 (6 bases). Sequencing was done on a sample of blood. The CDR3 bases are TGTGCCAGCAGCTTTGAACAGGGAGACACTGAAGCTTTCTTT. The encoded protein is CASSFEQGDTEAFF.